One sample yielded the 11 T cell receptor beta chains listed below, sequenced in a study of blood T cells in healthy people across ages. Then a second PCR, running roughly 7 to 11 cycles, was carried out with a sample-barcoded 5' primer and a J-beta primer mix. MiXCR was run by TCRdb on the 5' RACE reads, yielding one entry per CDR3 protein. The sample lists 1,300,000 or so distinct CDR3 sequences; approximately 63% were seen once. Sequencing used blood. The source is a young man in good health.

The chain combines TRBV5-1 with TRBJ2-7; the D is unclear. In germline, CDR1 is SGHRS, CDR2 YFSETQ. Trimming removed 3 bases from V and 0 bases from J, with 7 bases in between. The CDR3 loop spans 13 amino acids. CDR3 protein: CASSYTISYEQYF. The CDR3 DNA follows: TGCGCCAGCAGCTACACCATCTCCTACGAGCAGTACTTC.

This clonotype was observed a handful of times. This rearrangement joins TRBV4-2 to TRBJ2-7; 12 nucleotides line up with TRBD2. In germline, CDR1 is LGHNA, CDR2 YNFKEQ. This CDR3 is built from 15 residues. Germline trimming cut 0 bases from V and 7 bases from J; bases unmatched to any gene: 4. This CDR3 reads CASSQDGLAGGEQYF. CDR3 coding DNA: TGTGCCAGCAGCCAAGATGGCCTAGCGGGAGGGGAGCAGTACTTC.

For the CDR3, the DNA is TGCAGTGCTGGGTTAGCGGGGGGGCCGTTTATGTACAATGAGCAGTTCTTC. Its protein is CSAGLAGGPFMYNEQFF. The V gene is TRBV20-1, the J gene TRBJ2-1; 11 bases line up with TRBD2. J gave up 4 bases and V 5 bases, and 13 bases lay outside the gene matches. Germline loops: CDR1 DFQATT, CDR2 SNEGSKA (reference sequence). CDR3 length: 17 amino acids.

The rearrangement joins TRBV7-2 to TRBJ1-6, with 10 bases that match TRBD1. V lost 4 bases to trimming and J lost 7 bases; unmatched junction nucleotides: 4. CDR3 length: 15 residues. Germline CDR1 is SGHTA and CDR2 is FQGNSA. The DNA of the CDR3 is TGTGCCAGCAGCTCGATGGGACAGGGGAATTCACCCCTCCACTTT. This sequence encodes CASSSMGQGNSPLHF.

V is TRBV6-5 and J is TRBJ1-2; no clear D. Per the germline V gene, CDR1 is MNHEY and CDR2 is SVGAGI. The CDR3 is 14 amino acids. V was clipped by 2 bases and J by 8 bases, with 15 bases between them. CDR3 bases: TGTGCCAGCAGTTACGGGCAACCGCTGGAAGGCTACACCTTC. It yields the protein CASSYGQPLEGYTF.

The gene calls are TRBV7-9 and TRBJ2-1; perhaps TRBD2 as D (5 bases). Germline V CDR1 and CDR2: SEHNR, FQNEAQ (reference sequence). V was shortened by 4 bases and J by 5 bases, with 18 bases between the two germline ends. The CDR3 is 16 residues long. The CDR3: CASSSSVVVLDNEQFF. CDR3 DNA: TGTGCCAGCAGCTCTTCGGTCGTGGTACTAGACAATGAGCAGTTCTTC.

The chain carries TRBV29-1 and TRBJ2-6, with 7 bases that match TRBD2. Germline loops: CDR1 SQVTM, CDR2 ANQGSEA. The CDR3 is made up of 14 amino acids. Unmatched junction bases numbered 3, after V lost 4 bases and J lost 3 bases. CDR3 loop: CSVGGSNGANVLTF. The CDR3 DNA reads TGCAGCGTTGGCGGGAGTAATGGGGCCAACGTCCTGACTTTC.

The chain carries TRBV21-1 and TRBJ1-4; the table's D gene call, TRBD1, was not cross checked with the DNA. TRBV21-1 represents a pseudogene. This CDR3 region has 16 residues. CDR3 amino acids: CASSKCDRDRVVKLFF. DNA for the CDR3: TGTGCCAGCAGCAAATGTGACCGGGACAGGGTAGTAAAACTGTTTTTT.

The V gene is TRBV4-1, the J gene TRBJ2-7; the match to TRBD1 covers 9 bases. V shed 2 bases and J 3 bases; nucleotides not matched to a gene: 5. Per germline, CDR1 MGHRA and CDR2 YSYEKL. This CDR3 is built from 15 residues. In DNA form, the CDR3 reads TGCGCCAGCAGCCAAAGGACAGGGGCCCTCTACGAGCAGTACTTC. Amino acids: CASSQRTGALYEQYF.

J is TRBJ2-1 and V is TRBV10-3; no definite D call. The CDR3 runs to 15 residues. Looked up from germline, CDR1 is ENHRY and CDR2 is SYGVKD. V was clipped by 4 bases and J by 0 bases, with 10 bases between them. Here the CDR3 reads CAISVPGTSYNEQFF. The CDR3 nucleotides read TGTGCCATCAGTGTTCCTGGTACCTCCTACAATGAGCAGTTCTTC.

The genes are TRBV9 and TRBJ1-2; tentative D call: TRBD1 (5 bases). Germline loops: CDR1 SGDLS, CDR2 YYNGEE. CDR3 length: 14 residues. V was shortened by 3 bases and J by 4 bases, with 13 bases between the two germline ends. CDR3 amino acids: CASSDAGPSYGYTF. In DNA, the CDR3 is TGTGCCAGCAGCGACGCAGGGCCTAGCTATGGCTACACCTTC.